The rows below give T cell receptor beta chains drawn from one sample of a study of identical twins. TCRdb re-derived calls from the 5' RACE reads in MiXCR, one entry per CDR3 protein. The sample yields around 100,000 distinct CDR3 sequences, under 6.5% seen once. Specimen: memory T cells sorted from blood. The receptors derive from a woman aged 45-59 years in good health. Each CDR3 is given with its conserved first and last residue. Each record gives: clone size, V gene, D gene, J gene, CDR3 protein, CDR3 DNA. A D gene is named only where the DNA matches it firmly. Clone size, where shown, is once, few, many, or a class for clones that have expanded.

many	TRBV5-5	TRBD2	TRBJ2-4	CASSPGLAGVRGPKNIQYF	TGTGCCAGCAGCCCCGGACTAGCGGGAGTTCGCGGACCCAAAAACATTCAGTACTTC
NA	TRBV7-8	TRBD2	TRBJ2-5	CASSLFSGEGTQYF	TGTGCCAGCAGCCTATTCAGCGGGGAGGGGACCCAGTACTTC
many	TRBV3-1	TRBD1	TRBJ2-1	CASSSLGLEGAPQFF	TGTGCCAGCAGCTCCTTGGGTCTAGAGGGGGCCCCCCAGTTCTTC
many	TRBV15	TRBD2	TRBJ2-1	CATRAVAGVNNEQFF	TGTGCCACCAGAGCCGTAGCGGGAGTTAACAATGAGCAGTTCTTC
few	TRBV30	NA	TRBJ1-4	CAWKRGLQEKLFF	TGTGCCTGGAAGAGGGGTCTTCAGGAAAAACTGTTTTTT
NA	TRBV7-9	TRBD1	TRBJ2-7	CASRGDSSYEQYF	TGTGCCAGCAGGGGGGACAGCTCCTACGAGCAGTACTTC
many	TRBV28	NA	TRBJ1-3	CASSLGHLSGNTIYF	TGTGCCAGCAGCCTAGGACACCTCTCTGGAAACACCATATATTTT
many	TRBV4-2	NA	TRBJ2-3	CASSQERMAGGTDTQYF	TGTGCCAGCAGCCAAGAAAGGATGGCAGGGGGCACAGATACGCAGTATTTT
NA	TRBV6-1	NA	TRBJ1-3	CATRRGLAGNTIYF	TGTGCCACCCGTCGGGGCTTGGCTGGAAACACCATATATTTT
many	TRBV6-6	TRBD1	TRBJ1-2	CASRAGGGDYGYTF	TGTGCCAGCAGAGCAGGGGGAGGGGACTATGGCTACACCTTC
few	TRBV20-1	NA	TRBJ2-1	CRARDQVGKDRWDEQFF	TGCAGGGCTAGAGATCAGGTGGGGAAAGACCGTTGGGATGAGCAGTTCTTC
many	TRBV2	NA	TRBJ2-2	CASSVRGTGELFF	TGTGCCAGCAGTGTGCGGGGCACCGGGGAGCTGTTTTTT
many	TRBV5-1	NA	TRBJ1-1	CASSLEVVRASSEAFF	TGCGCCAGCAGCTTGGAAGTGGTCAGGGCAAGTTCTGAAGCTTTCTTT
once	TRBV5-4	NA	TRBJ2-5	CASSLAGQGRQETQYF	TGTGCCAGCAGCCTCGCTGGGCAGGGTCGACAAGAGACCCAGTACTTC
NA	TRBV5-1	NA	TRBJ2-1	CASKGGQSSYNEQFF	TGCGCCAGCAAGGGGGGACAGAGCTCCTACAATGAGCAGTTCTTC
many	TRBV5-6	NA	TRBJ1-2	CASSFTQASGGYTF	TGTGCCAGCAGCTTCACGCAAGCCAGCGGTGGCTACACCTTC
NA	TRBV20-1	TRBD1	TRBJ1-2	CSAPTGGNGYTF	TGCAGTGCCCCGACAGGGGGGAACGGCTACACCTTC
NA	TRBV24-1	NA	TRBJ2-5	CATSDFAGIGQETQYF	TGTGCCACCAGTGATTTTGCAGGGATTGGGCAAGAGACCCAGTACTTC
many	TRBV4-1	NA	TRBJ1-2	CASSQGGTYTRGNGYTF	TGCGCCAGCAGCCAAGGGGGGACGTACACTCGGGGAAATGGCTACACCTTC
NA	TRBV10-2	NA	TRBJ1-5	CASSELRQSNQPQHF	TGCGCCAGCAGTGAGTTAAGACAGAGCAATCAGCCCCAGCATTTT
few	TRBV5-4	TRBD2	TRBJ2-7	CASSGGLASYEQYF	TGTGCCAGCAGCGGGGGACTAGCGTCCTACGAGCAGTACTTC
few	TRBV4-1	NA	TRBJ2-2	CASSQSEGRANTGELFF	TGCGCCAGCAGCCAGAGCGAGGGAAGGGCGAACACCGGGGAGCTGTTTTTT
many	TRBV7-3	TRBD2	TRBJ2-2	CASSRLAGAGELFF	TGTGCCAGCAGTAGACTAGCGGGTGCCGGGGAGCTGTTTTTT
many	TRBV4-1	TRBD2	TRBJ2-4	CASSPGLGDKNIQYF	TGCGCCAGCAGCCCTGGACTAGGGGACAAAAACATTCAGTACTTC
few	TRBV10-3	TRBD1	TRBJ1-1	CAIRPTGASEAFF	TGTGCCATCAGGCCTACAGGGGCGAGTGAAGCTTTCTTT
few	TRBV11-2	NA	TRBJ2-7	CASSLEGGREQYF	TGTGCCAGCAGCTTAGAAGGTGGACGGGAGCAGTACTTC
few	TRBV14	TRBD2	TRBJ2-5	CASSSGTSRKETQYF	TGTGCCAGCAGCTCCGGGACTAGCCGCAAAGAGACCCAGTACTTC
many	TRBV3-1	TRBD2	TRBJ2-5	CASRRAGETQYF	TGTGCCAGCCGTAGAGCGGGGGAGACCCAGTACTTC
many	TRBV6-5	NA	TRBJ2-3	CASSYSRRDTQYF	TGTGCCAGCAGTTACTCGAGACGGGATACGCAGTATTTT
few	TRBV30	NA	TRBJ2-2	CAIRRATGELFF	TGTGCCATACGGAGGGCCACCGGGGAGCTGTTTTTT
NA	TRBV29-1	NA	TRBJ2-5	CSQTIGKVEYF	TGCAGCCAAACTATTGGAAAAGTGGAGTACTTC
few	TRBV6-2/TRBV6-3	TRBD1	TRBJ1-1	CASSEAGTGGLEAFF	TGTGCCAGCAGTGAGGCCGGGACAGGGGGCTTGGAAGCTTTCTTT
many	TRBV4-2	NA	TRBJ2-1	CASSQGSKSAEQFF	TGTGCCAGCAGCCAAGGGAGTAAAAGTGCTGAGCAGTTCTTC
many	TRBV20-1	NA	TRBJ1-2	CSARERAYGYTF	TGCAGTGCTAGAGAACGGGCCTATGGCTACACCTTC
many	TRBV29-1	TRBD2	TRBJ2-5	CSVLLAGAQYF	TGCAGCGTTCTACTAGCGGGGGCCCAGTACTTC
many	TRBV5-1	TRBD1	TRBJ1-1	CASSSGTGSTEAFF	TGCGCCAGCAGCAGTGGGACAGGGAGCACTGAAGCTTTCTTT
many	TRBV3-1	TRBD1	TRBJ1-2	CASSLLPTGGYGYTF	TGTGCCAGCAGTCTACTTCCTACAGGGGGCTATGGCTACACCTTC
many	TRBV9	NA	TRBJ1-3	CASRSVGGNTIYF	TGTGCCAGCCGGTCGGTCGGTGGAAACACCATATATTTT
few	TRBV19	NA	TRBJ2-3	CASSIQGLVSADTQYF	TGTGCCAGTAGTATCCAAGGGCTAGTTTCAGCAGATACGCAGTATTTT
many	TRBV7-9	NA	TRBJ2-3	CASSPPGVTLTLTQYF	TGTGCCAGCAGCCCACCCGGGGTAACGTTGACCCTTACGCAGTATTTT
many	TRBV5-5	NA	TRBJ2-1	CASSLGRGRGEVNEQFF	TGTGCCAGCAGCTTGGGCCGGGGTAGAGGAGAGGTCAATGAGCAGTTCTTC
many	TRBV12-3/TRBV12-4	TRBD2	TRBJ2-7	CASRVAGGYEQYF	TGTGCCTCCCGGGTAGCGGGGGGCTACGAGCAGTACTTC
many	TRBV11-2	NA	TRBJ1-1	CASSLGNIGWTNEGNIEAFF	TGTGCCAGCAGCTTAGGGAACATAGGGTGGACAAATGAGGGGAACATTGAAGCTTTCTTT
many	TRBV7-8	NA	TRBJ1-2	CASSLPGEPNYGYTF	TGTGCCAGCAGCTTACCTGGGGAACCAAACTATGGCTACACCTTC
many	TRBV7-2	NA	TRBJ1-4	CASSPRGLLEEKLFF	TGTGCCAGCAGCCCTCGGGGGCTGTTGGAAGAAAAACTGTTTTTT
medium-sized	TRBV5-1	TRBD1	TRBJ2-3	CASSPGQGSDTQYF	TGCGCCAGCAGCCCGGGACAGGGGTCAGATACGCAGTATTTT
NA	TRBV14	NA	TRBJ2-3	CASSQRGTSTDTQYF	TGTGCCAGCAGCCAGCGCGGGACTAGCACAGATACGCAGTATTTT
many	TRBV6-5	TRBD1	TRBJ1-6	CASSTPGQGLSSYNSPLHF	TGTGCCAGCTCAACCCCGGGACAGGGATTAAGCTCCTATAATTCACCCCTCCACTTT
many	TRBV20-1	TRBD1	TRBJ1-1	CSVKIQQGHTEAFF	TGCAGTGTCAAAATTCAACAGGGGCACACTGAAGCTTTCTTT
NA	TRBV20-1	NA	TRBJ2-7	CSSLEGAGAYEQYF	TGCAGTTCCCTCGAAGGGGCGGGCGCCTACGAGCAGTACTTC
many	TRBV12-3/TRBV12-4	NA	TRBJ2-7	CASSFSGFEQYF	TGTGCCAGCAGTTTCTCAGGGTTCGAGCAGTACTTC
few	TRBV6-6	NA	TRBJ1-4	CASTPDFNEKLFF	TGTGCCAGCACCCCGGACTTTAATGAAAAACTGTTTTTT
many	TRBV27	NA	TRBJ2-1	CASSLSSESSYNEQFF	TGTGCCAGCAGTTTATCCTCGGAAAGCTCCTACAATGAGCAGTTCTTC
many	TRBV11-2	NA	TRBJ1-4	CASSRGTNTNEKLFF	TGTGCCAGCAGCCGAGGGACGAACACTAATGAAAAACTGTTTTTT
few	TRBV14	TRBD1	TRBJ2-5	CASRSRGETQYF	TGTGCCAGCAGGTCCAGGGGGGAGACCCAGTACTTC
many	TRBV5-1	TRBD2	TRBJ2-7	CASSPRTSGGYEQYF	TGCGCCAGCAGCCCAAGGACTAGCGGGGGGTACGAGCAGTACTTC